Listed here are 3 T cell receptor beta chains from one sample, sequenced in a study of shared clonotypes between healthy human individuals. Only in-frame clones appear in the TCRdb table, and some are missing; sequencing was by immunoSEQ multiplex PCR. The sample has some 1 million clones, 60% to 80% seen once. Sequencing input: memory CD4+ T cells sorted from blood. The sample's subset: CD45RA-negative fraction. Receptors originate from a man between 18 and 29 years old in good health.

V usage is TRBV28 and J usage is TRBJ1-4; maybe TRBD1 (6 bases). This CDR3 comprises 15 residues. Trimming pared 8 bases from V and 0 bases from J, leaving 13 bases between. CDR1 and CDR2 from the germline V gene are MDHEN and SYDVKM. The CDR3: CASSTRTATNEKLFF. CDR3 nucleotides: TGTGCCAGCTCCACCCGGACAGCAACTAATGAAAAACTGTTTTTT.

The chain uses TRBV10-3 and TRBJ2-6, with 9 bases aligning to TRBD1. The CDR3 consists of 16 residues. Germline CDR1 and CDR2: ENHRY and SYGVKD. V lost 6 bases, J lost 4 bases, and 7 bases stayed unmatched. The CDR3 loop is CAISGQGRAGANVLTF. The CDR3, as DNA: TGTGCCATCAGCGGACAGGGGAGAGCGGGGGCCAACGTCCTGACTTTC.

The chain carries TRBV5-8 and TRBJ1-5; tentative D call: TRBD1 (5 bases). This CDR3 contains 14 residues. Trimming took 1 base from V and 1 from J, leaving 6 bases between them. Germline V gene sequence: CDR1 SGHTS, CDR2 YDEGEE. CDR3 sequence: CASSLRQSNQPQHF. As DNA, the CDR3 is TGTGCCAGCAGCTTGCGACAGAGCAATCAGCCCCAGCATTTT.